The following is a T cell receptor beta chain sequence with its context. The source of the sample is a study of blood T cell repertoires in COVID-19. Authors' methods: Quantification of nucleated cells was approximated via reference gene primer amplification. Generated by immunoSEQ multiplex PCR, the TCRdb table keeps only in-frame clones and is missing some. V and J calls and clone size are as listed in that table; D and trimming were resolved from the DNA. The repertoire consists of approximately 140,000 clones, with 85% to 90% occurring once and the leading ten covering approximately 1.3%. Germline V gene lookup returns CDR1 SGHRS and CDR2 YFSETQ. Trimming took 0 bases from V and 0 from J, leaving 7 bases between them. The CDR3 is 14 residues long.

The TCR comes from a woman aged 25 to 39 with acute COVID-19. Sequencing input: PBMCs or T cells enriched from blood (not recorded which). The V and J genes are TRBV5-1 and TRBJ2-7; no reliable D call. CDR3 DNA sequence: TGCGCCAGCAGCTTGGCCGGTAGCTCCTACGAGCAGTACTTC. Translation: CASSLAGSSYEQYF.